Below, one T cell receptor (beta chain) is given with its context. The repertoire was sequenced with immunoSEQ multiplex PCR; TCRdb's copy has only in-frame clones and lacks some. The data hold about 210,000 clones, with about 81% observed a single time. The data originate from a study of blood T cell repertoires in COVID-19. Overall study: From T cells, B-cell-depleted T cells, or PBMCs came the material, which was cDNA or gDNA.

In germline, CDR1 is MGHRA, CDR2 YSYEKL. V was cut by 5 bases and J by 0 bases, with 11 bases left in between. The CDR3 has 14 residues. The rearrangement joins TRBV4-1 to TRBJ2-7; perhaps TRBD2 as D (6 bases). This receptor was identified in a man between 35 and 55 years old who had recovered from COVID-19. The sequenced sample was PBMCs or T cells enriched from blood (not recorded which). The CDR3 sequence is CASSLGLLSYEQYF. CDR3 DNA sequence: TGCGCCAGCAGCTTGGGACTCCTCTCCTACGAGCAGTACTTC.